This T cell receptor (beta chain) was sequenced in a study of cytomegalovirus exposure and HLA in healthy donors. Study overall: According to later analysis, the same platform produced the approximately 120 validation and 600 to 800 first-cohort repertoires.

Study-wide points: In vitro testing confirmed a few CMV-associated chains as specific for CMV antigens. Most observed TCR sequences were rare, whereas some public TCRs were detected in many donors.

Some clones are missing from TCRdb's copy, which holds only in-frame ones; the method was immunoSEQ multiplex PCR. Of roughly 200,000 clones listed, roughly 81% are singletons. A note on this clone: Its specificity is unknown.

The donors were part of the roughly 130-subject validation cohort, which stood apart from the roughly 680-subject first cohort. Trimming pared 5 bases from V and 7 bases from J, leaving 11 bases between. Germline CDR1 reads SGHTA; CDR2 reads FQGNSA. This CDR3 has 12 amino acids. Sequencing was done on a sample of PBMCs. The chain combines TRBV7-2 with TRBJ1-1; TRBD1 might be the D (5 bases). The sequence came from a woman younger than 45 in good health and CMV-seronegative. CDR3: CASSLGGDEAFF. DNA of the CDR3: TGTGCCAGCAGCCTCGGGGGGGATGAAGCTTTCTTT. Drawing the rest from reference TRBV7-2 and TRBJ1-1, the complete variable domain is GAGVSQSPSNKVTEKGKDVELRCDPISGHTALYWYRQSLGQGLEFLIYFQGNSAPDKSGLPSDRFSAERTGGSVSTLTIQRTQQEDSAVYLCASSLGGDEAFFGQGTRLTVV.